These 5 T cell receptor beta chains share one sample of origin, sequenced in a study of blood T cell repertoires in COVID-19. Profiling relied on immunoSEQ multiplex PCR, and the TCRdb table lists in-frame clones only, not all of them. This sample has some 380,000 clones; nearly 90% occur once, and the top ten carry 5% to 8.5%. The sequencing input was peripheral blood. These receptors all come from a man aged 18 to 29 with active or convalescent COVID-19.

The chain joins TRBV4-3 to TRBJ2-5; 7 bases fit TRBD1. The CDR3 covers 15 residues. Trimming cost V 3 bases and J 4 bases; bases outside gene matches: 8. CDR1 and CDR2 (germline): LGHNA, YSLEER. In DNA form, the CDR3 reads TGCGCCAGCAGCCAGGGACAGCAAATAGGAGAGACCCAGTACTTC. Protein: CASSQGQQIGETQYF.

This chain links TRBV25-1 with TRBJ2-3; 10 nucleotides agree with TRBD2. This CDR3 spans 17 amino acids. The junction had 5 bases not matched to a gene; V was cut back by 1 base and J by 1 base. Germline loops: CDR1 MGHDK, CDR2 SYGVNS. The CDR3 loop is CASSELGLAGGTDTQYF. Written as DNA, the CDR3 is TGTGCCAGCAGTGAATTAGGGCTAGCGGGAGGCACAGATACGCAGTATTTT.

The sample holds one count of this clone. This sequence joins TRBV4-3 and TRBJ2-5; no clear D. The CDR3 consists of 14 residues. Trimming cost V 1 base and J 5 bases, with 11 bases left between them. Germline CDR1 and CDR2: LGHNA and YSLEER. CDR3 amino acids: CASSQVRYRETQYF. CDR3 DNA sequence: TGCGCCAGCAGCCAAGTTCGGTACCGGGAGACCCAGTACTTC.

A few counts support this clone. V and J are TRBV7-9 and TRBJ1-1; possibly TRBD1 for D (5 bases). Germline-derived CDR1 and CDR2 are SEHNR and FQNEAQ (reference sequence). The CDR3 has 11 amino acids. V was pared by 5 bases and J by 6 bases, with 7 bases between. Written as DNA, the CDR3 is TGTGCCAGCAGCCTACAGGCTGAAGCTTTCTTT. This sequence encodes CASSLQAEAFF.

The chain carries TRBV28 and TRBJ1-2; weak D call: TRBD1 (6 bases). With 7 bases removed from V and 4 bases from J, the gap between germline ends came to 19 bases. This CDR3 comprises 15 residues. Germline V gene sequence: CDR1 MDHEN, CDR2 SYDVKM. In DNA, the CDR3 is TGTGCCAGCACTCCGGGAGGGGGGCGCCTCTATGGCTACACCTTC. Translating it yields CASTPGGGRLYGYTF.